These T cell receptor beta chains were read from a single sample in a study of T-cell reconstitution after alpha-beta-depleted transplantation in children. TCRdb used MiXCR to reprocess the PCR reads, holding one entry per CDR3 protein. The sample contains about 980,000 distinct CDR3 sequences, under 30% of which appear only once. This specimen was PBMCs, mostly from graft donor cells, taken 360 days after TCRalphabeta/CD19-depleted stem cell transplant. The source is a boy younger than two who had a stem cell transplant for SCID, so the T cells may come from the graft donor. CDR3s include the opening cysteine and the closing phenylalanine or tryptophan. D genes are given only for firm matches. Clone size is not always given. Where it is, it says once, few, many or a class for expanded clones.

V	D	size	J	DNA	CDR3
TRBV11-2	NA	NA	TRBJ2-4	TGTGCCAGCAGCCCACACGCCAAAAACATTCAGTACTTC	CASSPHAKNIQYF
TRBV12-3/TRBV12-4	TRBD1	few	TRBJ2-7	TGTGCCAGCGGACAGGGACCCCCCGCGGACTACGAGCAGTACTTC	CASGQGPPADYEQYF
TRBV29-1	NA	once	TRBJ1-2	TGCAGCGTTGATTGGGGCTACACCTTC	CSVDWGYTF
TRBV12-3/TRBV12-4	NA	NA	TRBJ2-5	TGTGCCAGCAGTTTCAATTCGGGGAGCCAAGAGACCCAGTACTTC	CASSFNSGSQETQYF
TRBV15	TRBD2	few	TRBJ2-1	TGTGCCACCAGCAGTGCGGGGGGGCGTGAGCAGTTCTTC	CATSSAGGREQFF
TRBV7-8	NA	NA	TRBJ2-7	TGTGCCAGCAGGAGGGGGGGGCCCTACGAGCAGTACTTC	CASRRGGPYEQYF
TRBV11-2	NA	NA	TRBJ2-1	TGTGCCAGCAGCTCAGACCCTGGGACCTCGAGACGGCATGAGCAGTTCTTC	CASSSDPGTSRRHEQFF
TRBV6-5	TRBD2	once	TRBJ2-1	TGTGCCAGCAGTTATTTGGTGAGCGGGGGCGGGGATGAGCAGTTCTTC	CASSYLVSGGGDEQFF
TRBV4-3	TRBD1	few	TRBJ2-3	TGCGCCAGCAGCCAAGAGAGGACAGGGACAGATACGCAGTATTTT	CASSQERTGTDTQYF
TRBV4-2	TRBD1	NA	TRBJ1-6	TGTGCCAGCAGCCCCCCGGACAGGGTCGGCTCACCCCTCCACTTT	CASSPPDRVGSPLHF
TRBV9	NA	NA	TRBJ2-3	TGTGCCTCCGGTCCCTCTAGCACAGATACGCAGTATTTT	CASGPSSTDTQYF
TRBV11-2	TRBD1	NA	TRBJ1-2	TGTGCCAGCAGCTTGAGTTTTTGGGGACAGGGGGTTTCAACTGGGAGCTATGGCTACACCTTC	CASSLSFWGQGVSTGSYGYTF
TRBV10-3	NA	few	TRBJ1-1	TGTGCCATCAGAATACAGGGTTCCATGAACACTGAAGCTTTCTTT	CAIRIQGSMNTEAFF
TRBV12-3/TRBV12-4	TRBD2	few	TRBJ2-3	TGTGCCAGCAGTTTCGGAGCGGGGGGGCGAACAGATACGCAGTATTTT	CASSFGAGGRTDTQYF
TRBV5-6	NA	few	TRBJ2-3	TGTGCCAGCAGGGGGACGCGGTTCGAAGGAGATACGCAGTATTTT	CASRGTRFEGDTQYF
TRBV12-3/TRBV12-4	NA	few	TRBJ2-3	TGTGCCAGCAGTTTGCGGCAGGGGGGGGATACGCAGTATTTT	CASSLRQGGDTQYF
TRBV6-1	NA	NA	TRBJ2-5	TGTGCCAGCAGTGAAGCACAGCCGGGAAAAGAGACCCAGTACTTC	CASSEAQPGKETQYF
TRBV27	NA	NA	TRBJ2-3	TGTGCCAGCAGTCAGAGGGGGACTCCACTCCGCACAGATACGCAGTATTTT	CASSQRGTPLRTDTQYF
TRBV7-2	NA	few	TRBJ1-4	TGTGCCAGCAGCCGGTGGTCCAGGGGCCGTTATGAAAAACTGTTTTTT	CASSRWSRGRYEKLFF
TRBV4-1	TRBD1	NA	TRBJ2-1	TGCGCCAGCAGCCAAACCCTAGGAAAGACAGGGAATGGGCAGTTCTTC	CASSQTLGKTGNGQFF
TRBV20-1	TRBD2	once	TRBJ2-1	TGCAGTGCTAGAGAATTTAAGCGGGAAAACAATGAGCAGTTCTTC	CSAREFKRENNEQFF
TRBV20-1	TRBD1	few	TRBJ2-3	TGCAGTGCGCCGGACAGGCGGCCCGGGAATACGCAGTATTTT	CSAPDRRPGNTQYF
TRBV3-1	TRBD1	NA	TRBJ2-7	TGTGCCAGCAGCCAAGGCGTGACAGGGGGCTACTACGATCAGTACTTC	CASSQGVTGGYYDQYF
TRBV10-1	NA	few	TRBJ2-3	TGCGCCAGCAGTGAGTCGCTAGTAACCACAGATACGCAGTATTTT	CASSESLVTTDTQYF
TRBV20-1	TRBD2	NA	TRBJ2-7	TGCAGTGCTAGCGAGGCCCCCGGGGGGAGAGGAACCTACGAGCAGTACTTC	CSASEAPGGRGTYEQYF
TRBV20-1	TRBD2	NA	TRBJ2-2	TGCTGTGCTAGACCGAGGACTAGCGGGGGGGCCGGCGGGGAGCTGTTTTTT	CCARPRTSGGAGGELFF
TRBV28	NA	NA	TRBJ1-5	TGTGCCAGCAGCGACGGACGGACTTATAGCAATCAGCCCCAGCATTTT	CASSDGRTYSNQPQHF
TRBV7-2	TRBD1	NA	TRBJ1-2	TGTGCCAGCAGCCAGGGGGGATTTGACTATGGCTACACCTTC	CASSQGGFDYGYTF
TRBV4-2	NA	few	TRBJ2-3	TGTGCCAGCAGCCAAGATCCAGTCCTCGGCACAGATACGCAGTATTTT	CASSQDPVLGTDTQYF
TRBV28	NA	NA	TRBJ2-2	TGTGCCAGCGGATTAACCCGGGAGCTGTTTTTT	CASGLTRELFF
TRBV28	NA	NA	TRBJ2-7	TGTGCCAGCAGTTCCCACTTTTACGAGCAGTACTTC	CASSSHFYEQYF
TRBV7-2	TRBD1	few	TRBJ2-3	TGTGCCAGCAGCTTATGGGACAGGGCCCCAGATACGCAGTATTTT	CASSLWDRAPDTQYF
TRBV20-1	NA	few	TRBJ2-2	TGCAGTGCTCGTACAGGGGGTGCGAGCGGGGGGCCCCCCGGGGAGCTGTTTTTT	CSARTGGASGGPPGELFF
TRBV11-1	TRBD1	NA	TRBJ2-7	TGTGCCAGCAGCTTAACCCACAGGGGGCGCATGGACTACGAGCAGTACTTC	CASSLTHRGRMDYEQYF
TRBV10-3	NA	few	TRBJ2-2	TGTGCCATCACTGCGCGGGGTCCCACCGGGGAGCTGTTTTTT	CAITARGPTGELFF
TRBV7-3	TRBD1	few	TRBJ2-2	TGTGCCAGCAGCTTAAGACCCGGGACAGGGATCGGGGAGCTGTTTTTT	CASSLRPGTGIGELFF
TRBV12-3/TRBV12-4	NA	few	TRBJ2-2	TGTGCCAGCAGGGTCGGACACAACACCGGGGAGCTGTTTTTT	CASRVGHNTGELFF
TRBV15	TRBD2	NA	TRBJ2-5	TGTGCCACCGCTAGCGGGGGGACCCAAGAGACCCAGTACTTC	CATASGGTQETQYF
TRBV28	NA	NA	TRBJ2-7	TGTGCCAGCAGTTTTCGGGGGGCCCTCTACTACGAGCAGTACTTC	CASSFRGALYYEQYF
TRBV3-1	TRBD1	NA	TRBJ1-5	TGTGCCAGCAGCCACAGGGGGGTCAATCAGCCCCAGCATTTT	CASSHRGVNQPQHF
TRBV10-3	NA	NA	TRBJ1-1	TGTGCCATCAGTGAGATTGTAGGGCCCGCTGAAGCTTTCTTT	CAISEIVGPAEAFF
TRBV29-1	NA	few	TRBJ1-1	TGCAGCGTTCGGGTAAGGACTGAAGCTTTCTTT	CSVRVRTEAFF
TRBV20-1	NA	NA	TRBJ2-7	TGCAGTGCCACACTCCAGGGGGGGTGGAATACCTACGAGCAGTACTTC	CSATLQGGWNTYEQYF
TRBV5-4	TRBD1	NA	TRBJ1-1	TGTGCCAGCAGCTTTTCACAACAGGGGGTGGCTGAAGCTTTCTTT	CASSFSQQGVAEAFF
TRBV6-1	NA	NA	TRBJ1-6	TGTGCCAGCAGTCCCCGGGACATTTTACCCCTCCACTTT	CASSPRDILPLHF
TRBV5-1	TRBD1	few	TRBJ2-7	TGCGCCAGCAGCTTCGGGACAGTTGAGCAGTACTTC	CASSFGTVEQYF
TRBV11-2	NA	many	TRBJ2-1	TGTGCCAGCAGTTTTGCTAGCTACAATGAGCAGTTCTTC	CASSFASYNEQFF
TRBV18	TRBD1	NA	TRBJ2-1	TGTGCCAGCTCACCAGGCGACGGACAGGGTACGAATGAGCAGTTCTTC	CASSPGDGQGTNEQFF
TRBV6-1	NA	NA	TRBJ2-2	TGTGCCAGCAGTGAAGCGCTTCCAGCTATCACCGGGGAGCTGTTTTTT	CASSEALPAITGELFF
TRBV4-1	TRBD2	NA	TRBJ2-2	TGCGCCAGCAGCCGCCTGGGGGGGATGAACACCGGGGAGCTGTTTTTT	CASSRLGGMNTGELFF
TRBV4-1	NA	NA	TRBJ2-5	TGCGCCAGCAGCCAAAACAATGCCCGGCTCGGGACCCAGTACTTC	CASSQNNARLGTQYF
TRBV4-1	NA	NA	TRBJ2-5	TGCGCCAGCAGCCAAGCGGATTTCCAAGAGACCCAGTACTTC	CASSQADFQETQYF
TRBV3-1	NA	NA	TRBJ2-7	TGTGCCAGCAGCCCCCGGACATCCGAGCAGTACTTC	CASSPRTSEQYF
TRBV4-1	NA	few	TRBJ2-3	TGCGCCAGCGGGACTTCGAAATCGAGGGCAGATACGCAGTATTTT	CASGTSKSRADTQYF
TRBV7-9	NA	few	TRBJ1-1	TGTGCCAGCAGCTTAGAAACGCAGGACCTTGAAGCTTTCTTT	CASSLETQDLEAFF
TRBV6-5	NA	few	TRBJ2-5	TGTGCCAGCAGTTACTCGGGACTCCCCCATCAGACCCAGTACTTC	CASSYSGLPHQTQYF
TRBV3-1	NA	NA	TRBJ2-1	TGTGCCAGCAGCCAGTACGATCTAAGTCCCTATGAGCAGTTCTTC	CASSQYDLSPYEQFF
TRBV5-1	TRBD1	NA	TRBJ2-2	TGCGCCAGCAGCTTTGACAGGGCCCCGAACACCGGGGAGCTGTTTTTT	CASSFDRAPNTGELFF